The 2 T cell receptor beta chains below all came from one sample that was sequenced in a study of cytomegalovirus exposure and HLA in healthy donors. PCR employed 60 Vbeta and 13 Jbeta primers. Method: immunoSEQ multiplex PCR; TCRdb's copy keeps in-frame clones and lacks some. This table has 180,000 or so clones, 75% to 85% appearing once. Sequenced sample: PBMCs. The receptors shown here come from a young woman in good health and CMV-seropositive.

This clone was recorded a few times. One end of the junction does not line up with germline, which may come from a read error. The chain uses TRBV6-5 and TRBJ1-2; 7 bases match TRBD1. Germline CDR1 reads MNHEY; CDR2 reads SVGAGI. The CDR3 consists of 15 residues. Here the CDR3 reads CASSTGTALSYGYTF. Here the CDR3 DNA reads TGTGCGAGCAGCACCGGGACAGCTCTATCCTATGGCTACACCTTC.

The chain is built from TRBV6-6 and TRBJ2-1, with 12 nucleotides matching TRBD2. Looked up from germline, CDR1 is MNHNY and CDR2 is SVGAGI (reference sequence). V gave up 2 bases and J gave up 9 bases; unmatched junction bases: 5. The CDR3 has 15 residues. For the CDR3, the DNA is TGTGCCAGCAGTTACGCGACTAGCGGGGGCCTTGAGCAGTTCTTC. This gives the protein CASSYATSGGLEQFF.